What follows are 17 T cell receptor beta chains derived from one specimen sequenced in a study of metastatic and nonmetastatic thyroid tumors. Patients were all untreated before their thyroid surgery. From the PCR reads, TCRdb re-called clones with MiXCR. Here the sample spans 20,000 to 25,000 clones, roughly a quarter being singletons. The sample was tumor tissue. The receptors originated from a male donor with papillary thyroid cancer or a benign thyroid nodule (not recorded which). Some clones in this sample may be carry-over from other donors' samples.

The chain couples TRBV7-8 to TRBJ2-2; D call uncertain. In germline, CDR1 is SGHVS, CDR2 FQNEAQ. The CDR3 spans 11 residues. The V end was cut by 5 bases, the J end by 9 bases, with 7 bases between. The CDR3 bases are TGTGCCAGCAGCCTGACCTGGGAGCTGTTTTTT. Translated, it gives CASSLTWELFF.

In this sample, this clone turned up a few times. The gene calls are TRBV10-3 and TRBJ2-6; weak D call: TRBD1 (7 bases). Germline CDR1 reads ENHRY; CDR2 reads SYGVKD. The CDR3 totals 14 residues. The V end lost 11 bases, the J end lost 13 bases, and 24 bases lay between the germline ends. The DNA of the CDR3 is TGTGCCCCCATCGGGTGGCAGGGGGGTATAGTCCTGACTTTC. It translates to CAPIGWQGGIVLTF.

This clone was seen repeatedly, ten times or more. J is TRBJ2-3 and V is TRBV30; tentative D call: TRBD2 (6 bases). The V and J ends lost 1 base and 2 bases respectively, with 16 bases between them. This CDR3 spans 16 amino acids. Germline V gene sequence: CDR1 GTSNPN, CDR2 SVGIG (reference sequence). This CDR3 is CAWSAIGGGHTDTQYF. CDR3 coding DNA: TGTGCCTGGAGTGCTATCGGGGGAGGTCACACAGATACGCAGTATTTT. Full variable domain (remainder filled in from reference TRBV30 and TRBJ2-3): SQTIHQWPATLVQPVGSPLSLECTVEGTSNPNLYWYRQAAGRGLQLLFYSVGIGQISSEVPQNLSASRPQDRQFILSSKKLLLSDSGFYLCAWSAIGGGHTDTQYFGPGTRLTVL.

This clone was picked up many times. V usage is TRBV5-6 and J usage is TRBJ1-2; no firm D call. V was cut by 0 bases and J by 8 bases, with 5 bases left in between. The CDR3 spans 11 residues. Germline V CDR1 and CDR2: SGHDT, YYEEEE. The CDR3 bases are TGTGCCAGCAGCTTGGAAACAGGCTACACCTTC. It specifies CASSLETGYTF.

This clone was recorded at least ten times. J is TRBJ2-2 and V is TRBV6-4; TRBD2 aligns across 8 bases. V lost 5 bases, J lost 4 bases, and 0 bases stayed unmatched. This CDR3 is 13 amino acids long. The V gene's germline CDR1 is MRHNA and CDR2 SNTAGT. The CDR3 protein is CASSSGSTGELFF. The CDR3 DNA reads TGTGCCAGCAGTAGCGGGAGCACCGGGGAGCTGTTTTTT.

This clone was detected ten times or more. The rearrangement uses TRBV6-1 and TRBJ1-5, with D hard to call. In germline, CDR1 is MNHNS, CDR2 SASEGT. The CDR3 loop spans 14 amino acids. V was pared by 6 bases and J by 1 base, with 10 bases between. The CDR3 DNA follows: TGTGCCAGCAGAACTACAGTGAGCAATCAGCCCCAGCATTTT. The encoded protein is CASRTTVSNQPQHF.

Comments on this clone: A junction boundary mismatches the germline segment, possibly from a read error. This chain links TRBV27 with TRBJ1-2, with 8 bases lining up with TRBD1. CDR3 length: 13 amino acids. CDR1 and CDR2 from the germline V gene are MNHEY and SMNVEV (reference sequence). The CDR3 nucleotides read TGTGCCACCACTTACGACAGGGGCTATGGCAACACCTTC. This encodes CATTYDRGYGNTF.

The sample holds many counts of this clone. The chain carries TRBV6-5 and TRBJ2-1; maybe TRBD1 (5 bases). Germline V gene sequence: CDR1 MNHEY, CDR2 SVGAGI. V lost 1 base, J lost 8 bases, and 9 bases lay in between. The CDR3 has 13 amino acids. CDR3 coding DNA: TGTGCCAGCAGTTACTGGGGCAGCGATGAGCAGTTCTTC. The encoded protein is CASSYWGSDEQFF.

This clone has only a few counts. A much bigger clone sits one base away, suggesting this may be a read error. The same CDR3 arises from other DNA sequences in this sample as well. The rearrangement links TRBV29-1 to TRBJ1-2, with a tentative D call TRBD1 (5 bases). V was trimmed by 1 base and J by 3 bases, leaving 9 bases between them. The CDR3 contains 13 residues. Germline CDR1 SQVTM, CDR2 ANQGSEA. As DNA, the CDR3 is TGCAGCGTTGAAGGGGGGGGAGACTATGGCTACACCTTC. This sequence encodes CSVEGGGDYGYTF.

The DNA of the CDR3 is TGTGCCAGCAGTGACTTGGGGACTTCGAACTATGGCTACACCTTC. Translating it yields CASSDLGTSNYGYTF. The chain links TRBV6-1 to TRBJ1-2; a possible D gene is TRBD1 (5 bases). The germline V gene has CDR1 MNHNS and CDR2 SASEGT. CDR3 length: 15 residues. The ends were cut back, 3 bases at V and 2 bases at J, with 13 bases in the middle.

In its sample, this clone was seen many times. The genes are TRBV12-3 or TRBV12-4 and TRBJ2-2; D is uncertain. Trimming left V 7 bases short and J 5 bases short, with 8 bases between. CDR3 length: 12 amino acids. The CDR3 sequence: CASTLRTGELFF. The CDR3 DNA follows: TGTGCCAGCACCTTAAGAACCGGGGAGCTGTTTTTT.

The table lists this clone with many counts. This rearrangement joins TRBV5-4 to TRBJ1-6; D is unclear. The CDR3 is 14 residues long. V lost 5 bases and J 10 bases, leaving 16 bases between the germline ends. CDR1 is SGHNT and CDR2 is YYREEE in the germline V gene (reference sequence). The CDR3 sequence is CASRSWQEGSPLHF. In nucleotides, the CDR3 is TGTGCCAGCAGGTCTTGGCAGGAGGGCTCACCCCTCCACTTT. Complete variable domain (other parts from reference TRBV5-4 and TRBJ1-6): ETGVTQSPTHLIKTRGQQVTLRCSSQSGHNTVSWYQQALGQGPQFIFQYYREEENGRGNFPPRFSGLQFPNYSSELNVNALELDDSALYLCASRSWQEGSPLHFGNGTRLTVT.

This clone was observed many times. The same CDR3 also results from other DNA sequences found in this sample. The V gene is TRBV20-1, the J gene TRBJ2-5, with unresolved D. Per germline, CDR1 DFQATT and CDR2 SNEGSKA (reference sequence). The CDR3 extends over 11 amino acids. V lost 5 bases, J lost 4 bases, and 8 bases lay in between. The CDR3 loop reads CSAGPGETQYF. The CDR3 DNA sequence: TGCAGTGCTGGTCCGGGAGAGACCCAGTACTTC.

This clone occurred once. The gene calls are TRBV20-1 and TRBJ2-7; D unresolved. From germline, CDR1 is DFQATT and CDR2 SNEGSKA (reference sequence). Trimming took off 0 bases at V and 0 bases at J, with 15 bases between the two ends. This CDR3 region has 16 residues. CDR3 coding DNA: TGCAGTGCTAGAGATCCCGGAAGCGTCTTCTCCTACGAGCAGTACTTC. As protein: CSARDPGSVFSYEQYF.

This clone was found a few times. A much larger clone lies one base from this, so it may be a read error. Other DNA sequences in the same sample also yield this CDR3. The chain employs TRBV7-3 and TRBJ2-3; D is perhaps TRBD2 (5 bases). Trimming cost V 5 bases and J 5 bases, with 20 bases left between them. Germline CDR1 is SGHTA and CDR2 is FQGTGA. The CDR3 has 16 residues. This CDR3 reads CASSTFWGEGLDTQYF. Here the CDR3 DNA reads TGTGCCAGCAGCACGTTCTGGGGTGAGGGTCTAGATACGCAGTATTTT.

This clone was found many times. The V gene is TRBV11-3, the J gene TRBJ2-7; D is possibly TRBD1 or TRBD2 (6 bases each). Trimming cost V 0 bases and J 7 bases, with 19 bases left between them. Germline CDR1 is SGHNT and CDR2 is YENEEA. The length of the CDR3 is 16 residues. The CDR3 coding sequence is TGTGCCAGCAGCTTAGATCTGTCTTGGGGGGCGCGGGAGCAGTACTTC. It yields the protein CASSLDLSWGAREQYF.

This chain joins TRBV5-6 and TRBJ1-2, with D possibly matching TRBD1 (5 bases). The germline CDR1 and CDR2 sequences are SGHDT and YYEEEE. The CDR3 sequence is 14 residues long. V was cut by 4 bases and J by 4 bases, with 14 bases left in between. The CDR3 reads CASSKTRDGYGYTF. The CDR3 DNA sequence: TGTGCCAGCAGCAAAACGCGGGACGGCTATGGCTACACCTTC. Full variable domain (rest looked up from reference TRBV5-6 and TRBJ1-2): DAGVTQSPTHLIKTRGQQVTLRCSPKSGHDTVSWYQQALGQGPQFIFQYYEEEERQRGNFPDRFSGHQFPNYSSELNVNALLLGDSALYLCASSKTRDGYGYTFGSGTRLTVV.